This is a list of T cell receptor beta chains from one sample in a study of beta chain features in type 1 diabetes. TCRdb's copy holds only in-frame clones and misses some; the assay was immunoSEQ multiplex PCR. The sample includes 300,000 to 400,000 clones, under 8.5% of them seen just once. Sequenced input: central memory CD4+ T cells from blood. The receptors originated from a woman under 30 in good health. Each CDR3 is given with its conserved first and last residue. The order of the fields is J gene, V gene, CDR3 protein.

>TRBJ2-1|TRBV7-2
CASSLGGRSNNEQFF
>TRBJ1-2|TRBV2
CASSEGWNGGYTF
>TRBJ2-1|TRBV14
CASSQTTGLAGVNEQFF
>TRBJ2-7|TRBV7-8
CASSFRAGSYEQYF
>TRBJ2-6|TRBV19
CATSRSGANVLTF
>TRBJ2-3|TRBV5-6
CASSGGGSDTQYF
>TRBJ1-5|TRBV7-9
CASSTDRDSGPQHF
>TRBJ2-1|TRBV7-2
CASSLAPPASSSYNEQFF
>TRBJ2-1|TRBV7-8
CASSLRPKSLWGNEQFF
>TRBJ2-1|TRBV11-2
CASTRGTTNEQFF
>TRBJ2-2|TRBV6-1
CASRKTGAVTGELFF
>TRBJ1-2|TRBV28
CASNTGGYGYTF
>TRBJ2-1|TRBV9
CASSGDAGREQFF
>TRBJ2-2|TRBV4-2
CASSQDASGRYTGELFF